Below are 23 T cell receptor beta chains sequenced from a single sample in a study of blood T cell repertoires in COVID-19. Libraries were prepared by immunoSEQ multiplex PCR; TCRdb keeps only in-frame clonotypes and omits some of them. This sample yields a few hundred thousand clones, of which 84% are seen a single time; 4.2% belongs to the top ten. The sample consisted of peripheral blood. These receptor sequences come from a man aged 55 to 70 with acute or convalescent COVID-19.

The chain couples TRBV7-2 to TRBJ2-1; no clear D gene. The germline CDR1 and CDR2 sequences are SGHTA and FQGNSA. V shed 1 base and J shed 4 bases, with 8 bases lying between them. This CDR3 contains 14 residues. CDR3 in amino acids: CASSLVTNYNEQFF. CDR3 in DNA: TGTGCCAGCAGCTTAGTCACTAATTACAATGAGCAGTTCTTC.

V is TRBV3-1 (or the pseudogene TRBV3-2) and J is TRBJ2-3, with 13 bases aligning to TRBD2. Trimming removed 4 bases from V and 11 bases from J; junction bases left unmatched: 9. The V gene's germline CDR1 is LGHDT and CDR2 YNNKEL (reference sequence). The CDR3 length is 15 residues. The DNA for the CDR3 is TGTGCCAGCAGCCCCACTAGCGGGAGGGCTATTGAGCAGTATTTT. Protein: CASSPTSGRAIEQYF.

The chain is built from TRBV2 and TRBJ2-1, with 10 bases matching TRBD2. CDR1 is SNHLY and CDR2 is FYNNEI in the germline V gene. V was pared by 8 bases and J by 4 bases, with 8 bases of the junction left unmatched. The CDR3 is 15 amino acids. CDR3 region: CASVYGLAAYNEQFF. As DNA, the CDR3 is TGTGCCAGCGTCTATGGACTAGCGGCGTACAATGAGCAGTTCTTC. The full variable domain, rest sourced from reference TRBV2 and TRBJ2-1, is EPEVTQTPSHQVTQMGQEVILRCVPISNHLYFYWYRQILGQKVEFLVSFYNNEISEKSEIFDDQFSVERPDGSNFTLKIRSTKLEDSAMYFCASVYGLAAYNEQFFGPGTRLTVL.

The chain combines TRBV7-3 with TRBJ2-2; TRBD2 matches at 9 bases. Trimming removed 2 bases from V and 5 bases from J; junction bases left unmatched: 6. The CDR3 runs 16 residues. CDR1 is SGHTA, CDR2 FQGTGA, per germline. This CDR3 is CASSLWSGRRTGELFF. DNA of the CDR3: TGTGCCAGCAGCTTATGGAGCGGGAGGCGGACCGGGGAGCTGTTTTTT.

J is TRBJ2-7 and V is TRBV7-2; D is ambiguous. V was cut by 5 bases and J by 2 bases, with 10 bases left in between. The length of the CDR3 is 13 residues. CDR1 SGHTA and CDR2 FQGNSA come from the germline V gene. In nucleotides, the CDR3 is TGTGCCAGCAGCCCCCCCGGAGCCTACGAGCAGTACTTC. Amino acid sequence: CASSPPGAYEQYF. The full variable domain, completed using reference TRBV7-2 and TRBJ2-7, is GAGVSQSPSNKVTEKGKDVELRCDPISGHTALYWYRQSLGQGLEFLIYFQGNSAPDKSGLPSDRFSAERTGGSVSTLTIQRTQQEDSAVYLCASSPPGAYEQYFGPGTRLTVT.

This rearrangement joins TRBV6-5 to TRBJ2-7; 8 bases fit TRBD1. With V trimmed by 6 bases and J by 3 bases, 4 bases remained unmatched. The germline V gene has CDR1 MNHEY and CDR2 SVGAGI. This CDR3 comprises 13 residues. CDR3 protein: CASRKDRDYEQYF. The DNA for the CDR3 is TGTGCCAGCAGAAAGGACAGGGACTACGAGCAGTACTTC.

The J gene is TRBJ1-1, the V gene TRBV4-2; tentatively, D is TRBD1 (5 bases). Looked up from germline, CDR1 is LGHNA and CDR2 is YNFKEQ. V gave up 3 bases and J gave up 4 bases, with 12 bases separating them. This CDR3 comprises 14 residues. The CDR3 spells CASSQDRQPTEAFF. The CDR3 DNA reads TGTGCCAGCAGCCAGGACCGACAGCCCACTGAAGCTTTCTTT.

The rearrangement joins TRBV7-2 to TRBJ2-7; 7 bases match TRBD2. The germline V gene has CDR1 SGHTA and CDR2 FQGNSA. Trimming cost V 5 bases and J 2 bases; bases outside gene matches: 9. The CDR3 spans 15 residues. DNA for the CDR3: TGTGCCAGCAGCGCCCGGACTAGTACCCCCTACGAGCAGTACTTC. It specifies CASSARTSTPYEQYF.

The chain joins TRBV9 to TRBJ2-2; 10 bases match TRBD1. The CDR3 covers 16 residues. J gave up 5 bases and V 3 bases, and 7 bases lay outside the gene matches. Germline assignment: CDR1 SGDLS and CDR2 YYNGEE. The chain's CDR3 is CASSASGQGGTGELFF. The CDR3 DNA reads TGTGCCAGCAGCGCCTCAGGACAGGGGGGAACCGGGGAGCTGTTTTTT.

The J gene is TRBJ2-5, the V gene TRBV28; 10 bases are shared with TRBD2. The trim removed 4 bases at V and 2 bases at J, leaving 4 bases unmatched. The CDR3 is 15 amino acids. Germline V gene lookup returns CDR1 MDHEN and CDR2 SYDVKM. In DNA, the CDR3 is TGTGCCAGCAGTTCCTCTAGCGGGAGACAAGAGACCCAGTACTTC. Translated, it gives CASSSSSGRQETQYF.

This chain joins TRBV18 and TRBJ2-2, with TRBD1 identical over 10 bases. With V trimmed by 1 base and J by 7 bases, 15 bases remained unmatched. The CDR3 extends over 19 amino acids. Germline CDR1 and CDR2: KGHSH and LQKENI. The CDR3 region has the DNA TGTGCCAGCTCACCACGAGACGTGACAGGGGGCGCGCCTGGCGGGGAGCTGTTTTTT. Protein: CASSPRDVTGGAPGGELFF.

This clone appeared a few times. The chain has TRBV27 and TRBJ2-2; the match to TRBD1 covers 7 bases. CDR1 is MNHEY, CDR2 SMNVEV, per germline (reference sequence). The length of the CDR3 is 15 residues. The V and J ends lost 1 base and 4 bases, in that order; junction bases with no gene match: 3. This chain's CDR3 is CASSLLDRPTGELFF. As DNA, the CDR3 is TGTGCCAGCAGTTTATTGGACAGGCCCACCGGGGAGCTGTTTTTT.

This clone was seen repeatedly, ten times or more. The chain couples TRBV4-3 to TRBJ2-1; D ambiguous. CDR1 is LGHNA and CDR2 is YSLEER in the germline V gene. The CDR3 has 12 residues. V lost 2 bases and J 8 bases, leaving 7 bases between the germline ends. The CDR3 region is CASSQLGYEQFF. The CDR3 DNA reads TGCGCCAGCAGCCAACTAGGATATGAGCAGTTCTTC.

J is TRBJ1-5 and V is TRBV29-1; 7 bases match TRBD1. V gave up 1 base and J gave up 11 bases; unmatched junction bases: 5. There are 12 residues in the CDR3. Germline CDR1 SQVTM, CDR2 ANQGSEA. In nucleotides, the CDR3 is TGCAGCGTTGAAGTCGATACAGGGGCCCAGCATTTT. It translates to CSVEVDTGAQHF.

This clone was observed a few times. The V call is TRBV7-3, the J call TRBJ1-6, with no clear D. This CDR3 contains 14 residues. Germline CDR1 SGHTA, CDR2 FQGTGA. Trimming pared 5 bases from V and 7 bases from J, leaving 12 bases between. The CDR3 nucleotides read TGTGCCAGCAGCCTGCGGGCCCGAAATTCACCCCTCCACTTT. Translation gives CASSLRARNSPLHF.

The chain joins TRBV6-6 to TRBJ1-5; TRBD1 matches at 8 bases. J was trimmed by 4 bases and V by 5 bases; bases with no gene match: 16. This CDR3 has 18 residues. In germline, CDR1 is MNHNY, CDR2 SVGAGI (reference sequence). This CDR3 reads CASSLWAGRGLWNQPQHF. CDR3 coding DNA: TGTGCCAGCAGTCTGTGGGCCGGCAGGGGGCTGTGGAATCAGCCCCAGCATTTT.

This clone has a single count. This chain connects TRBV10-3 to TRBJ2-1, with 12 bases matching TRBD2. Germline values: CDR1 ENHRY, CDR2 SYGVKD. The V segment lost 3 bases and the J segment 7 bases; nucleotides outside the gene matches: 10. The CDR3 has 17 amino acids. CDR3 coding DNA: TGTGCCATCAGTGAACCGGGGACTAGCGGGTTTGGGAATGAGCAGTTCTTC. Translation: CAISEPGTSGFGNEQFF.

This chain uses TRBV6-4 with TRBJ1-5; 7 bases match TRBD1. The J segment lost 2 bases and the V segment lost 2 bases, leaving 0 bases of the junction unmatched. The CDR3 runs 14 residues. Germline V gives CDR1 MRHNA, CDR2 SNTAGT. The CDR3 bases are TGTGCCAGCAGTGACCAGGGGGGCAATCAGCCCCAGCATTTT. This gives the protein CASSDQGGNQPQHF.

The rearrangement uses TRBV11-2 and TRBJ1-2, with 7 bases lining up with TRBD1. The trim removed 9 bases at V and 8 bases at J, leaving 12 bases unmatched. There are 13 residues in the CDR3. The germline V gene encodes CDR1 SGHAT and CDR2 FQNNGV. The CDR3 is CASHPQGFAGYTF. The CDR3 region has the DNA TGTGCCAGTCATCCACAGGGGTTTGCGGGCTACACCTTC.

CDR3 sequence (DNA): TGTGCCTGGACCCTACGGGGTCTCAACTATGGCTACACCTTC. Amino acids: CAWTLRGLNYGYTF. The chain uses TRBV30 and TRBJ1-2; D gene unclear. The CDR3 extends over 14 amino acids. The V and J ends lost 4 bases and 2 bases respectively, with 14 bases between them. Germline assignment: CDR1 GTSNPN and CDR2 SVGIG (reference sequence).

The chain is built from TRBV5-6 and TRBJ2-7, with D possibly being TRBD2 (5 bases). With 3 bases removed from V and 3 bases from J, the gap between germline ends came to 19 bases. This CDR3 is built from 16 residues. Germline loops: CDR1 SGHDT, CDR2 YYEEEE. CDR3 amino acids: CASSSDLLASIYEQYF. CDR3 bases: TGTGCCAGCAGCTCTGACCTATTAGCGAGTATCTACGAGCAGTACTTC.

The DNA for the CDR3 is TGTGCCAGTAGTATCGGGGGGACGACGCTCCCCTATAGCAATCAGCCCCAGCATTTT. Translated, it gives CASSIGGTTLPYSNQPQHF. The V call is TRBV19, the J call TRBJ1-5; the D gene is possibly TRBD1 (5 bases). V dropped 3 bases and J dropped 0 bases, with 21 bases sitting between them. The CDR3 loop spans 19 amino acids. Per germline, CDR1 LNHDA and CDR2 SQIVND (reference sequence).

The V gene is TRBV11-3, the J gene TRBJ2-7, with TRBD2 matching over 7 bases. Trimming took 5 bases from V and 1 from J; bases not matched to a gene: 5. The CDR3 runs 14 residues. CDR1 and CDR2 (germline): SGHNT, YENEEA. For the CDR3, the DNA is TGTGCCAGCAGCCGGAGCGGGATGTCCTACGAGCAGTACTTC. It yields the protein CASSRSGMSYEQYF.